This T cell receptor beta chain came from a study of control samples from healthy donors and cancer patients. Assay used: immunoSEQ multiplex PCR; TCRdb lists only in-frame clones, some missing. The sample yields approximately 15,000 clones, 80% to 90% seen once. The V end lost 4 bases, the J end lost 2 bases, and 12 bases lay between the germline ends. Germline lookup yields CDR1 SGDLS and CDR2 YYNGEE. This CDR3 contains 14 residues. What was sequenced was PBMCs. This TCR derives from a woman in her seventies with colorectal cancer. This chain joins TRBV9 and TRBJ1-2; a possible D gene is TRBD1 (6 bases). CDR3: CASSRQDLNYGYTF. CDR3 in DNA: TGTGCCAGCAGCCGACAGGATCTGAACTATGGCTACACCTTC.